This T cell receptor beta chain was observed in a study of siplizumab effects on memory and regulatory T cells. Study-wide results and caveats: No naive or memory phenotype could be assigned to roughly 75-95% of proliferating clones.

To note about this clone: Its matching antigen is unknown.

Sequenced by immunoSEQ multiplex PCR; TCRdb stores in-frame clones only, minus some. This repertoire shows 100,000 to 110,000 clones, 91% found once; its top ten account for 0.14% to 0.15%. Germline CDR1 reads MGHDK; CDR2 reads SYGVNS. Trimming cost V 2 bases and J 2 bases, with 15 bases left between them. The CDR3 contains 16 residues. The source of this sequence is a human donor in good health. Specimen: CD4+ T cells sorted from blood. The chain uses TRBV25-1 and TRBJ1-2; D not certain. CDR3 residues: CASSEPGLGRNYGYTF. CDR3 bases: TGTGCCAGCAGTGAACCCGGATTGGGGAGGAACTATGGCTACACCTTC.